This is a list of T cell receptor beta chains from one sample in a study of cytomegalovirus exposure and HLA in healthy donors. Measured with immunoSEQ multiplex PCR; TCRdb has only the in-frame clones, and not every one. In the table there are about 190,000 clones, about 83% of which are singletons. Sample: PBMCs. The receptors come from a man aged 40-49 years in good health and CMV-seropositive. The CDR3 runs from the conserved cysteine through the conserved F or W. D genes are given only for firm matches.

v_gene: TRBV6-5; j_gene: TRBJ2-7; d_gene: -; CDR3aa: CASSYSPTAEQYF; CDR3nt: TGTGCCAGCAGTTACTCGCCTACTGCCGAGCAGTACTTC
v_gene: TRBV7-2; j_gene: TRBJ1-5; d_gene: -; CDR3aa: CASSLYDRTQPQHF; CDR3nt: TGTGCCAGCAGCTTATACGACAGAACTCAGCCCCAGCATTTT
v_gene: TRBV29-1; j_gene: TRBJ2-7; d_gene: TRBD2; CDR3aa: CSGAAGLSYEQYF; CDR3nt: TGCAGCGGCGCAGCGGGGCTATCCTACGAGCAGTACTTC
v_gene: TRBV7-6; j_gene: TRBJ2-2; d_gene: -; CDR3aa: CASSRWGAANTGELFF; CDR3nt: TGTGCCAGCAGCCGATGGGGAGCGGCGAACACCGGGGAGCTGTTTTTT
v_gene: TRBV7-9; j_gene: TRBJ2-1; d_gene: -; CDR3aa: CASSPPGGSSYNEQFF; CDR3nt: TGTGCCAGCAGCCCCCCCGGAGGGAGCTCCTACAATGAGCAGTTCTTC
v_gene: TRBV4-2; j_gene: TRBJ2-1; d_gene: -; CDR3aa: CASSQDRGDNEQFF; CDR3nt: TGTGCCAGCAGCCAAGACAGGGGTGACAATGAGCAGTTCTTC
v_gene: TRBV5-1; j_gene: TRBJ1-2; d_gene: -; CDR3aa: CASSFRFRGDYGYTF; CDR3nt: TGCGCCAGCAGCTTTCGATTCAGGGGCGACTATGGCTACACCTTC
v_gene: TRBV15; j_gene: TRBJ2-7; d_gene: -; CDR3aa: CATSNAHDGGYEQYF; CDR3nt: TGTGCCACCAGCAACGCTCACGATGGAGGCTACGAGCAGTACTTC
v_gene: TRBV6-1; j_gene: TRBJ1-1; d_gene: -; CDR3aa: CASTYFEAFF; CDR3nt: TGTGCCAGCACTTACTTTGAAGCTTTCTTT
v_gene: TRBV12-2; j_gene: TRBJ2-7; d_gene: -; CDR3aa: CASRTYSRKSHSYEQYF; CDR3nt: TGTGCAAGTCGCACCTACTCCAGGAAATCCCACTCCTACGAGCAGTACTTC
v_gene: TRBV5-1; j_gene: TRBJ2-2; d_gene: -; CDR3aa: CASKETSHTGELFF; CDR3nt: TGCGCCAGCAAGGAGACTAGTCACACCGGGGAGCTGTTTTTT
v_gene: TRBV30; j_gene: TRBJ2-1; d_gene: -; CDR3aa: CAWSEVGVEQFF; CDR3nt: TGTGCCTGGAGTGAGGTAGGAGTTGAGCAGTTCTTC